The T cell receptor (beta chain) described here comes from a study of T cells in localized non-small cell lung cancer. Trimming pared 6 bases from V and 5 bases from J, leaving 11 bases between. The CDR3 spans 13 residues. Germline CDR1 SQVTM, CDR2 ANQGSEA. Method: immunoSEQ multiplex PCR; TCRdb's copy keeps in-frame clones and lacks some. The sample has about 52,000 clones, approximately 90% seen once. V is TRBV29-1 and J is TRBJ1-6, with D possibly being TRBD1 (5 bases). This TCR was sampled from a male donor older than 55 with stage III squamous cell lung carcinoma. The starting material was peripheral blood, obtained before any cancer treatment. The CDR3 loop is CSVQGDDNSPLHF. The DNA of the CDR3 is TGCAGCGTGCAGGGAGACGATAATTCACCCCTCCACTTT. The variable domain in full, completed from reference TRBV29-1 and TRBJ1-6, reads SAVISQKPSRDICQRGTSLTIQCQVDSQVTMMFWYRQQPGQSLTLIATANQGSEATYESGFVIDKFPISRPNLTFSTLTVSNMSPEDSSIYLCSVQGDDNSPLHFGNGTRLTVT.